Presented here are 10 T cell receptor beta chains from one specimen sequenced in a study of cytomegalovirus exposure and HLA in healthy donors. PCR employed 60 Vbeta and 13 Jbeta primers. Clones were read by immunoSEQ multiplex PCR, and TCRdb kept only the in-frame ones, dropping some. The top ten clones hold around 4.2% of a sample with roughly 120,000 clones, about 73% of them seen once. The sequenced material came from PBMCs. The receptors derive from a woman aged 40 to 55 in good health and CMV-seronegative.

This clone came up a few times. Here the CDR3 DNA reads TGTGCCAGCAGCGTCGAGCCCGACTCCTCGTCACCCCTCCACTTT. Translating gives CASSVEPDSSSPLHF. The chain employs TRBV9 and TRBJ1-6; D is undetermined. The CDR3 is made up of 15 amino acids. The V end lost 2 bases, the J end lost 10 bases, and 16 bases lay between the germline ends. The V gene's germline CDR1 is SGDLS and CDR2 YYNGEE.

This CDR3 reads CASMNRGLYEQYF. The DNA of the CDR3 is TGTGCCAGCATGAACAGGGGGCTCTACGAGCAGTACTTC. The rearrangement links TRBV6-5 to TRBJ2-7, with 9 bases lining up with TRBD1. This CDR3 is built from 13 residues. With V trimmed by 7 bases and J by 3 bases, 4 bases remained unmatched. The germline V gene encodes CDR1 MNHEY and CDR2 SVGAGI.

The chain uses TRBV2 and TRBJ2-5, with D perhaps TRBD1 (6 bases). This CDR3 comprises 13 residues. Germline assignment: CDR1 SNHLY and CDR2 FYNNEI. V was pared by 3 bases and J by 4 bases, with 9 bases between. The chain's CDR3 is CASSDPGAETQYF. For the CDR3, the DNA is TGTGCCAGCAGTGACCCAGGGGCAGAGACCCAGTACTTC.

This clone was counted between two and nine times. The chain couples TRBV19 to TRBJ2-7; TRBD1 agrees at 11 bases. Germline CDR1 is LNHDA and CDR2 is SQIVND (reference sequence). CDR3 length: 13 residues. With V trimmed by 5 bases and J by 6 bases, 3 bases remained unmatched. CDR3 nucleotides: TGTGCCAGTAGTCGGGACAGGGGGAGCGAGCAGTACTTC. Amino acids: CASSRDRGSEQYF. The full variable domain, its missing parts supplied by reference TRBV19 and TRBJ2-7, is DGGITQSPKYLFRKEGQNVTLSCEQNLNHDAMYWYRQDPGQGLRLIYYSQIVNDFQKGDIAEGYSVSREKKESFPLTVTSAQKNPTAFYLCASSRDRGSEQYFGPGTRLTVT.

The V and J genes are TRBV5-4 and TRBJ2-7; 11 nucleotides match TRBD2. The V gene's germline CDR1 is SGHNT and CDR2 YYREEE (reference sequence). The J segment lost 0 bases and the V segment lost 9 bases, leaving 2 bases of the junction unmatched. This CDR3 has 13 amino acids. The CDR3 reads CATTSGGSYEQYF. CDR3 DNA sequence: TGTGCCACCACTAGCGGGGGCTCCTACGAGCAGTACTTC.

This chain links TRBV10-3 with TRBJ1-1; D gene ambiguous. V lost 7 bases and J 1 base, leaving 16 bases between the germline ends. Per germline, CDR1 ENHRY and CDR2 SYGVKD. The CDR3 loop spans 15 amino acids. Here the CDR3 reads CAITSGPLSNTEAFF. The CDR3 DNA sequence: TGTGCCATCACCTCCGGTCCCCTATCGAACACTGAAGCTTTCTTT.

The J gene is TRBJ1-5, the V gene TRBV19, with 9 bases aligning to TRBD1. V dropped 6 bases and J dropped 5; count of bases not matched to a gene: 5. The CDR3 totals 14 residues. Germline V CDR1 and CDR2: LNHDA, SQIVND (reference sequence). CDR3 nucleotides: TGTGCCAGTAGCGGGACAGGGAGTTATCAGCCCCAGCATTTT. Its translation: CASSGTGSYQPQHF.

The chain has TRBV7-2 and TRBJ1-1; 9 bases are a match to TRBD1. This CDR3 is built from 16 residues. Germline CDR1 and CDR2: SGHTA and FQGNSA. With 2 bases clipped from V and 1 base from J, the junction kept 5 bases outside the gene matches. The CDR3 nucleotides read TGTGCCAGCAGCTTATTCGGGACAGGGCCGAACACTGAAGCTTTCTTT. Its translation: CASSLFGTGPNTEAFF.

This clone was detected only a few times. As DNA, the CDR3 is TGTGCCAGCAGTTTCCAACAGGGGGCTCGTACCCAGTACTTC. It specifies CASSFQQGARTQYF. The chain has TRBV27 and TRBJ2-5; 9 bases fit TRBD1. Germline loops: CDR1 MNHEY, CDR2 SMNVEV (reference sequence). The V segment lost 3 bases and the J segment 8 bases; nucleotides outside the gene matches: 7. The CDR3 extends over 14 amino acids.

In the case of this clone: Sequence at one end of the junction differs from germline and may be a read error. This chain uses TRBV4-1 with TRBJ2-5; 7 bases map to TRBD2. The V gene's germline CDR1 is MGHRA and CDR2 YSYEKL. This CDR3 is built from 15 residues. CDR3 in DNA: TGTGCCAGCAGCCACGGGCAGGGAGGGGAAGAGACCCAGTACTTC. Protein: CASSHGQGGEETQYF.